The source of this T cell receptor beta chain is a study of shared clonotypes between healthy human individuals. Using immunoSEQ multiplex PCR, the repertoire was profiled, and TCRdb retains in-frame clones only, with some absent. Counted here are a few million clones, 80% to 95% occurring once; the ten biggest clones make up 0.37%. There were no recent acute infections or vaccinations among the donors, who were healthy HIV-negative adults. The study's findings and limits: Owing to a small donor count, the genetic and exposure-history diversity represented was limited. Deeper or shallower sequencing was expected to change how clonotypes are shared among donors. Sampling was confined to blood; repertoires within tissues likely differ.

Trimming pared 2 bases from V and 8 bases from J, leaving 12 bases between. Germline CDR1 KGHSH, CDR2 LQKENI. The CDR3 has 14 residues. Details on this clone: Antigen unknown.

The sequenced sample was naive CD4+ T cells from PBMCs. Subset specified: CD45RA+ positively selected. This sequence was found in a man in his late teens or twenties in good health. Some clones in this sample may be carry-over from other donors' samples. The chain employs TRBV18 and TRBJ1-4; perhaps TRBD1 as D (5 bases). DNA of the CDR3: TGTGCCAGCTCACCAGTAGGGGTCGACGAAAAACTGTTTTTT. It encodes CASSPVGVDEKLFF.